What follows is one T cell receptor beta chain and its context. Its antigen is not identified. For the unsorted libraries, 2 million PBMCs stored at -80 C served as input. The sample comes from a study of neurological immune-mediated disorders. Study as a whole: Of the 35 or so patients with multiple sclerosis, 31 had relapsing-remitting MS, whereas the remaining 3 had secondary progressive MS. Whole-study results and caveats: A possible signature was seen in one related-CDR3 cluster, into which phylogenetic grouping placed the repertoires of 18 of 34 multiple sclerosis patients. The greatest TCR clonal expansion appeared in HTLV-1-associated myelopathy and the smallest, falling below healthy controls, in multiple sclerosis.

From the 5' RACE reads, TCRdb called clonotypes with MiXCR, one entry per CDR3 protein. The sample gives tens of thousands of distinct CDR3 sequences, 4% to 5.5% of which show up once; around 6% is in the top ten. The CDR3 runs to 13 residues. From germline, CDR1 is DFQATT and CDR2 SNEGSKA (reference sequence). V was pared by 6 bases and J by 1 base, with 5 bases of the junction left unmatched. The sequence derives from a woman in her sixties or seventies with multiple sclerosis. The rearrangement uses TRBV20-1 and TRBJ1-1; 7 bases fit TRBD1. Source material: PBMCs. In DNA form, the CDR3 reads TGCAGTGCACCCAGACAGGGGAACACTGAAGCTTTCTTT. This gives the protein CSAPRQGNTEAFF.